A selection of T cell receptor beta chains follows, all from one sample in a study of blood T cell repertoires in COVID-19. Generated by immunoSEQ multiplex PCR, the TCRdb table keeps only in-frame clones and is missing some. The sample lists about 180,000 clones, more than 70% occurring once. The sample comprised peripheral blood. Receptors originate from a middle-aged man with active or convalescent COVID-19. Both conserved end residues are part of each CDR3.

V | CDR3
TRBV7-8 | CASSLLGGFYGYTF
TRBV16 | CASSQTRGATQYF
TRBV12-3/TRBV12-4 | CASSLGDTGELFF
TRBV5-1 | CASSLAPDLATTEAFF
TRBV28 | CASSLGTGPPNTEAFF
TRBV28 | CASSLWGQGYLNQPQHF
TRBV30 | CASSGQPSSPLHF
TRBV7-8 | CASSPDRGFGYTF
TRBV19 | CASTDRPMGGYTF
TRBV6-1 | CASSEANSNSGNTIYF